The next 24 T cell receptor beta chains were all read from a single sample in a study of metastatic and nonmetastatic thyroid tumors (TCRdb year 2020). None of the patients had been given any treatment before thyroid surgery. Library prep was done by PCR. The sequencer listed for this sample is Illumina HiSeq 4000. TCRdb ran its own pipeline on the public reads, namely fastp trimming at Q25 and MiXCR clone calling, and kept in-frame beta chains. The sample table holds over 70,000 clones, of which roughly a sixth were seen once. The ten largest clones represent about 13% of the sample. The sequenced sample was blood. These receptors were taken from a female donor with papillary thyroid cancer or a benign thyroid nodule (not recorded which). Some clones in this sample may be carry-over from other donors' samples.

This clone was detected ten times or more. This CDR3 reads CASSQDLALNYGYTF. The CDR3 DNA reads TGTGCCAGCAGCCAAGATCTGGCACTCAACTATGGCTACACCTTC. The V call is TRBV3-1, the J call TRBJ1-2; D is ambiguous. CDR1 and CDR2 from the germline V gene are LGHDT and YNNKEL (reference sequence). This CDR3 is 15 amino acids long. V lost 0 bases and J lost 2, with 10 bases in between.

This clone was observed at least ten times. This chain connects TRBV5-6 to TRBJ2-1, with 8 bases fitting TRBD1. There are 17 residues in the CDR3. The V gene end was trimmed by 5 bases and the J gene end by 3 bases; junction bases not matched to a gene: 13. Per germline, CDR1 SGHDT and CDR2 YYEEEE. The DNA for the CDR3 is TGTGCCAGCAGTCTGACAGGGGACGCGACCAACTACAATGAGCAGTTCTTC. Its translation: CASSLTGDATNYNEQFF.

A few counts support this clone. The chain employs TRBV7-9 and TRBJ1-3; D remains ambiguous. This CDR3 is 15 amino acids long. The germline gives CDR1 SEHNR, CDR2 FQNEAQ (reference sequence). Trimming left V 2 bases short and J 0 bases short, with 8 bases between. CDR3 sequence: CASSLSGFSGNTIYF. DNA of the CDR3: TGTGCCAGCAGCTTAAGCGGGTTCTCTGGAAACACCATATATTTT.

This clone came up a few times. A read error may be the cause here, since a much bigger clone is one base away. The sample carries other DNA sequences with the same CDR3. The V gene is TRBV10-1, the J gene TRBJ2-1; D is undetermined. Trimming pared 6 bases from V and 2 bases from J, leaving 8 bases between. The CDR3 totals 13 residues. The germline V gene has CDR1 WNHNN and CDR2 SYGVQD (reference sequence). CDR3 region: CASSRGTYNEQFF. The CDR3 bases are TGCGCCAGCAGCCGTGGGACCTACAATGAGCAGTTCTTC.

This clone was counted only a few times. Since a much larger clone is just one base distant, this may be a read error. The V and J genes are TRBV12-3 or TRBV12-4 and TRBJ2-3, with D possibly matching TRBD1 (6 bases). CDR3 length equals 13 residues. The CDR3 reads CDGRPTGTDTQYF. CDR3 nucleotide sequence: TGTGACGGCAGACCAACAGGGACAGATACGCAGTATTTT.

This clone was observed many times. This rearrangement joins TRBV13 to TRBJ1-6; 9 bases are a match to TRBD1. Germline V CDR1 and CDR2: PRHDT, FYEKMQ (reference sequence). The trim removed 3 bases at V and 8 bases at J, leaving 2 bases unmatched. The CDR3 sequence is 14 residues long. In DNA form, the CDR3 reads TGTGCCAGCAGCTTGGGGACAGGGTATTCACCCCTCCACTTT. Translated, it gives CASSLGTGYSPLHF.

This clone was counted only a few times. The rearrangement joins TRBV19 to TRBJ1-4; a possible D gene is TRBD1 (5 bases). This CDR3 comprises 14 residues. Looked up from germline, CDR1 is LNHDA and CDR2 is SQIVND (reference sequence). Trimming took off 3 bases at V and 8 bases at J, with 13 bases between the two ends. The CDR3 coding sequence is TGTGCCAGTAGTATTGATGGGGCTCGAGAAAAACTGTTTTTT. Encoded protein: CASSIDGAREKLFF.

This clone appeared many times. The chain has TRBV28 and TRBJ2-3; the match to TRBD1 covers 7 bases. V dropped 5 bases and J dropped 4; count of bases not matched to a gene: 9. CDR1 and CDR2 from the germline V gene are MDHEN and SYDVKM. CDR3 length equals 15 residues. The DNA of the CDR3 is TGTGCCAGCAGTCCCCCGGAAGGGACAGCAGATACGCAGTATTTT. Amino acids: CASSPPEGTADTQYF.

The J gene is TRBJ1-1, the V gene TRBV20-1; 7 nucleotides agree with TRBD1. CDR1 is DFQATT and CDR2 is SNEGSKA in the germline V gene (reference sequence). This CDR3 contains 10 residues. After removal of 6 bases from V and 11 bases from J, the junction contained 6 bases not matched to a gene. This CDR3 reads CSAAGGEAFF. CDR3 nucleotides: TGCAGTGCAGCAGGGGGGGAGGCTTTCTTT.

The chain's CDR3 is CASRRTVNYNSPLHF. The CDR3 DNA follows: TGTGCCAGCAGGAGAACAGTTAACTATAATTCACCCCTCCACTTT. This sequence joins TRBV6-1 and TRBJ1-6; D is undetermined. V lost 6 bases, J lost 3 bases, and 12 bases lay in between. Germline V gene sequence: CDR1 MNHNS, CDR2 SASEGT. The CDR3 has 15 amino acids.

As regards this clone: Relative to the germline gene, one junction end is altered; a read error may explain this. The chain combines TRBV11-3 with TRBJ2-5; no definite D call. Germline CDR1 SGHNT, CDR2 YENEEA. The CDR3 is made up of 13 amino acids. The CDR3 coding sequence is TGTGCCGGCAGATTAAATCAGAGAGAGACCCAGTACTTC. Protein sequence: CAGRLNQRETQYF.

This chain joins TRBV18 and TRBJ2-3; maybe TRBD1 (6 bases). The V end lost 3 bases, the J end lost 1 base, and 11 bases lay between the germline ends. The CDR3 consists of 15 residues. Germline CDR1 reads KGHSH; CDR2 reads LQKENI. As DNA, the CDR3 is TGTGCCAGCTCACCTTCAGGGGCGCGCACAGATACGCAGTATTTT. Its protein is CASSPSGARTDTQYF.

This clone was counted many times. The chain is built from TRBV12-3 or TRBV12-4 and TRBJ2-3; D uncertain. Trimming removed 3 bases at V and 9 bases at J, with 22 bases between. The CDR3 length is 16 residues. The CDR3 sequence: CASSFGPGPWPSTQYF. In DNA form, the CDR3 reads TGTGCCAGCAGTTTTGGACCGGGCCCGTGGCCGTCGACGCAGTATTTT.

In this sample, this clone turned up many times. The chain recombines TRBV19 with TRBJ2-7; 10 bases map to TRBD2. The CDR3 has 14 residues. The junction had 1 base not matched to a gene; V was cut back by 5 bases and J by 0 bases. CDR1 and CDR2 from the germline V gene are LNHDA and SQIVND (reference sequence). This CDR3 reads CASSRTSGSYEQYF. The CDR3 DNA reads as TGTGCCAGTAGTCGGACTAGCGGCTCCTACGAGCAGTACTTC.

This clone was detected many times. The chain has TRBV30 and TRBJ2-2, with TRBD2 as a possible D gene (5 bases). Looked up from germline, CDR1 is GTSNPN and CDR2 is SVGIG (reference sequence). V was shortened by 8 bases and J by 7 bases, with 17 bases between the two germline ends. CDR3 size: 13 residues. This chain's CDR3 is CAREPTGSGELFF. The CDR3 nucleotides are TGTGCCCGAGAACCCACGGGAAGCGGGGAGCTGTTTTTT.

This clone was found many times. The CDR3 region has the DNA TGTGCCAGCAGCGTCGACCAGAACTATGGCTACACCTTC. Translating it yields CASSVDQNYGYTF. J is TRBJ1-2 and V is TRBV5-5; D is unclear. The germline V gene has CDR1 SGHKS and CDR2 YYEKEE (reference sequence). CDR3 length equals 13 residues. The V end was cut by 4 bases, the J end by 2 bases, with 9 bases between.

This clone is labeled as medium-sized. The J gene is TRBJ1-2, the V gene TRBV30; tentative D call: TRBD1 (5 bases). The CDR3 is made up of 12 amino acids. Looked up from germline, CDR1 is GTSNPN and CDR2 is SVGIG (reference sequence). V was trimmed by 3 bases and J by 7 bases, leaving 12 bases between them. CDR3 DNA: TGTGCCTGGAGCGGGACCCCTCCTGGCTACACCTTC. Its translation: CAWSGTPPGYTF.

This clone came up a few times. This chain joins TRBV11-3 and TRBJ2-7; 7 bases fit TRBD1. CDR1 is SGHNT and CDR2 is YENEEA in the germline V gene. V lost 0 bases and J lost 3; bases outside the gene matches: 5. The CDR3 extends over 15 amino acids. CDR3 sequence: CASSLEGTEGYEQYF. The CDR3 DNA reads TGTGCCAGCAGCTTAGAAGGGACAGAGGGCTACGAGCAGTACTTC.

This clone appeared many times. The chain couples TRBV30 to TRBJ1-6, with 9 nucleotides matching TRBD1. The length of the CDR3 is 14 residues. Per the germline V gene, CDR1 is GTSNPN and CDR2 is SVGIG (reference sequence). Trimming took 5 bases from V and 8 from J; bases not matched to a gene: 7. This CDR3 is CAWGPGTGYSPLHF. CDR3 bases: TGTGCCTGGGGTCCGGGGACAGGGTATTCACCCCTCCACTTT.

This clone has at least ten counts. This rearrangement joins TRBV2 to TRBJ1-2, with D hard to call. V was shortened by 3 bases and J by 5 bases, with 7 bases between the two germline ends. The CDR3 consists of 12 residues. The V gene's germline CDR1 is SNHLY and CDR2 FYNNEI. The CDR3 nucleotides read TGTGCCAGCAGTGACGGCAGATATGGCTACACCTTC. This codes for CASSDGRYGYTF.

This chain connects TRBV6-1 to TRBJ1-1; D is uncertain. The germline V gene has CDR1 MNHNS and CDR2 SASEGT. The germline V and J ends were trimmed by 2 bases and 5 bases, with 9 bases remaining between them. This CDR3 spans 13 amino acids. The CDR3 sequence: CASSESEVTEAFF. CDR3 DNA: TGTGCCAGCAGTGAATCCGAGGTTACTGAAGCTTTCTTT.

The chain carries TRBV20-1 and TRBJ2-1, with D possibly being TRBD2 (6 bases). The CDR3 sequence is 12 residues long. Germline V gives CDR1 DFQATT, CDR2 SNEGSKA (reference sequence). CDR3: CTHLGGNNEQFF. For the CDR3, the DNA is TGCACTCATCTGGGCGGGAACAATGAGCAGTTCTTC.

The CDR3 here is CAIPREAFF. The CDR3 DNA is TGTGCCATCCCCCGGGAAGCTTTCTTT. The chain is built from TRBV6-1 and TRBJ1-1, with no clear D. CDR1 and CDR2 from the germline V gene are MNHNS and SASEGT. The CDR3 length is 9 residues. V shed 10 bases and J shed 8 bases, with 8 bases lying between them.

This clone was detected many times. At one boundary the junction diverges from the germline segment, which might be a read error. The V gene is TRBV11-2, the J gene TRBJ2-7; 7 bases fit TRBD2. This CDR3 is 16 amino acids long. Germline CDR1 and CDR2: SGHAT and FQNNGV. CDR3 in DNA: TGTGCCAGCAGCTTACTTGCGGGAGCCCCACCCATATTCCATAAATTC. It is translated as CASSLLAGAPPIFHKF.